This T cell receptor (beta chain) originates from a study of shared clonotypes between healthy human individuals. The study, taken as a whole, reports: An anticipated effect of sequencing depth on clonotype sharing among donors was recognized.

Original handling: Filtering differed for immunoSEQ, which gave only junction sequences without quality scores. Clones were read by immunoSEQ multiplex PCR, and TCRdb kept only the in-frame ones, dropping some. Clone size and the V and J calls come from that table; the DNA yielded D and trimming. In the table there are roughly 320,000 clones, about nine tenths of which are singletons. CDR1 is LGHNA, CDR2 YSLEER, per germline. The V and J ends lost 0 bases and 4 bases, in that order; junction bases with no gene match: 8. The CDR3 contains 17 residues. As concerns this clone: The antigen is not known.

The sequencing input was memory CD8+ T cells sorted from blood. Subset: CD45RO+ cells pooled with CCR7-negative TemRA cells. The receptor was derived from a man younger than 30 in good health. This chain uses TRBV4-3 with TRBJ2-2, with TRBD1 matching 7 bases. The CDR3, as DNA: TGCGCCAGCAGCCAAGAACTACCCGGGACAGTCACCGGGGAGCTGTTTTTT. Its protein is CASSQELPGTVTGELFF.